These 29 T cell receptor beta chains were all obtained from the same sample, sequenced in a study of human T cells and chemical hapten exposure. Time point given: patch test 1, 2 weeks after DPC sensitization. Treatment in this sample: therapeutic diphenylcyclopropenone sensitization with weekly scalp DPC. TCRdb recomputed calls from the RACE reads with MiXCR, one row per CDR3 protein. The sample lists around 99,000 distinct CDR3 sequences, around 11% occurring once. The material was whole blood, obtained in connection with sensitization to the hapten diphenylcyclopropenone (DPC). The origin of the receptors is a woman between 40 and 55 years old with alopecia areata. Some clones in this sample may be carry-over from other donors' samples.

This clonotype was counted at least ten times. CDR3 residues: CASSLKRGGNTEAFF. As DNA, the CDR3 is TGTGCCAGCAGTTTGAAAAGGGGGGGAAACACTGAAGCTTTCTTT. The chain combines TRBV27 with TRBJ1-1; a weak D match, TRBD1 (6 bases). Trimming shortened V by 3 bases and J by 2 bases, and 13 bases separated the two germline ends. Germline V gene lookup returns CDR1 MNHEY and CDR2 SMNVEV (reference sequence). CDR3 length equals 15 residues.

This clonotype was detected only a few times. V usage is TRBV6-4 and J usage is TRBJ2-1, with 7 bases matching TRBD1. After removal of 2 bases from V and 6 bases from J, the junction contained 7 bases not matched to a gene. Germline V CDR1 and CDR2: MRHNA, SNTAGT. CDR3 size: 15 residues. CDR3 DNA sequence: TGTGCCAGCAGTGACACCTCAGACAGGGTCAATGAGCAGTTCTTC. It translates to CASSDTSDRVNEQFF.

This clonotype was observed at least ten times. The gene calls are TRBV6-2 or TRBV6-3 and TRBJ2-5; TRBD1 is a possible D gene (5 bases). V dropped 6 bases and J dropped 3 bases, with 8 bases sitting between them. This CDR3 spans 12 amino acids. CDR1 is MNHEY and CDR2 is SVGEGT in the germline V gene. The CDR3 coding sequence is TGTGCCAGCAGCCTCAGGGAAGAGACCCAGTACTTC. Its translation: CASSLREETQYF.

In its sample, this clonotype was seen many times. The chain links TRBV29-1 to TRBJ1-2; D perhaps matches TRBD1 (6 bases). Germline CDR1 reads SQVTM; CDR2 reads ANQGSEA. The CDR3 sequence is 13 residues long. Trimming took 5 bases from V and 8 from J, leaving 18 bases between them. The CDR3 nucleotides are TGCAGCGTTACGGGGACACCCCAGAGCGGCTACACCTTC. Its protein product is CSVTGTPQSGYTF.

The chain couples TRBV6-2 or TRBV6-3 to TRBJ1-1, with D tentatively TRBD1 (6 bases). V was shortened by 8 bases and J by 4 bases, with 14 bases between the two germline ends. The CDR3 has 13 residues. Per the germline V gene, CDR1 is MNHEY and CDR2 is SVGEGT. CDR3 nucleotides: TGTGCCAGCCTTCGAGGGGGGTCCACTGAAGCTTTCTTT. Protein product: CASLRGGSTEAFF.

The chain couples TRBV30 to TRBJ2-7, with D possibly being TRBD2 (5 bases). V dropped 1 base and J dropped 2 bases, with 15 bases sitting between them. The CDR3 has 15 residues. Germline CDR1 GTSNPN, CDR2 SVGIG (reference sequence). The CDR3 sequence is CAWSEGNPGTYEQYF. The DNA for the CDR3 is TGTGCCTGGAGTGAAGGGAACCCGGGAACCTACGAGCAGTACTTC.

A few counts support this clonotype. CDR3 in amino acids: CASSWGASPGELFF. The DNA of the CDR3 is TGTGCCAGCAGTTGGGGGGCCTCGCCCGGGGAGCTGTTTTTT. This sequence joins TRBV27 and TRBJ2-2, with D possibly being TRBD1 or TRBD2 (6 bases each). Germline CDR1 is MNHEY and CDR2 is SMNVEV (reference sequence). V gave up 4 bases and J gave up 6 bases, with 12 bases separating them. CDR3 length: 14 residues.

This clonotype was found many times. CDR3 in amino acids: CASSSNTGELFF. In DNA, the CDR3 is TGTGCCAGCAGCTCGAACACCGGGGAGCTGTTTTTT. V gene TRBV7-8 combines with J gene TRBJ2-2; D remains ambiguous. Germline CDR1 SGHVS, CDR2 FQNEAQ. CDR3 length equals 12 residues. Trimming removed 4 bases from V and 0 bases from J, with 0 bases in between.

V is TRBV6-1 and J is TRBJ2-2; no firm D call. Trimming left V 7 bases short and J 7 bases short, with 19 bases between. The CDR3 loop spans 15 amino acids. The germline V gene has CDR1 MNHNS and CDR2 SASEGT. The CDR3 DNA reads TGTGCCAGCACCCTCACAACCCAGGCGGTCGGGGAGCTGTTTTTT. Its protein is CASTLTTQAVGELFF.

In this sample, this clonotype turned up a few times. The chain joins TRBV9 to TRBJ2-4; unclear D gene. Germline CDR1 and CDR2: SGDLS and YYNGEE. V gave up 0 bases and J gave up 8 bases, with 15 bases separating them. The CDR3 sequence is 15 residues long. The CDR3 DNA follows: TGTGCCAGCAGCGTAGGGGAAGGCAGAAGGGACATTCAGTACTTC. Translated, it gives CASSVGEGRRDIQYF.

This clonotype has at least ten counts. The chain carries TRBV3-1 and TRBJ2-7, with TRBD1 as a possible D gene (6 bases). The germline V and J ends were trimmed by 0 bases and 8 bases, with 20 bases remaining between them. Germline CDR1 is LGHDT and CDR2 is YNNKEL (reference sequence). There are 16 residues in the CDR3. CDR3 sequence (DNA): TGTGCCAGCAGCCAAGATGCCCCCGGGACACCGAGGAAGCAGTACTTC. This encodes CASSQDAPGTPRKQYF.

The chain combines TRBV12-3 or TRBV12-4 with TRBJ2-3; D is undetermined. The CDR3 runs 13 residues. Between the trimmed V and J ends, which lost 8 bases and 3 bases, there was a span of 12 bases. The CDR3 loop is CASSGFRTDTQYF. The CDR3 DNA reads as TGTGCCAGCTCTGGGTTTCGGACAGATACGCAGTATTTT.

In regard to this clonotype: Just one base apart from a much larger clone, this may be a read error. This chain links TRBV10-3 with TRBJ2-1; 7 bases are a match to TRBD2. V trimming: 0 bases; J trimming: 3 bases; junction bases outside the gene matches: 14. The germline CDR1 and CDR2 sequences are ENHRY and SYGVKD. This CDR3 has 19 amino acids. CDR3 nucleotides: TGTGCCATCAGTGAGTCGATGCATTCCACTAGCGTTCACTACAATGAGCAGTTCTTC. This translates into CAISESMHSTSVHYNEQFF.

This clonotype was seen a single time. This rearrangement joins TRBV5-4 to TRBJ2-1; 10 bases agree with TRBD2. The CDR3 extends over 15 amino acids. The germline CDR1 and CDR2 sequences are SGHNT and YYREEE (reference sequence). After removal of 4 bases from V and 2 bases from J, the junction contained 3 bases not matched to a gene. The CDR3 protein is CASSQAGGPYNEQFF. For the CDR3, the DNA is TGTGCCAGCAGCCAAGCGGGAGGGCCCTACAATGAGCAGTTCTTC.

A single count supports this clonotype. For the CDR3, the DNA is TGCGCCAGCAGACAGCGCTCGAACACCGGGGAGCTGTTTTTT. Protein: CASRQRSNTGELFF. The chain has TRBV5-1 and TRBJ2-2; D remains ambiguous. Germline CDR1 reads SGHRS; CDR2 reads YFSETQ. The germline V and J ends were trimmed by 5 bases and 0 bases, with 8 bases remaining between them. The CDR3 has 14 amino acids.

This clonotype was observed a handful of times. The rearrangement links TRBV28 to TRBJ2-5; TRBD2 is a possible D gene (5 bases). Between the trimmed V and J ends, which lost 6 bases and 4 bases, there was a span of 6 bases. The CDR3 extends over 11 amino acids. CDR1 MDHEN and CDR2 SYDVKM come from the germline V gene. The CDR3 DNA reads as TGTGCCAGCAGGGGAGTAGAGACCCAGTACTTC. Its protein is CASRGVETQYF.

This clonotype was found a few times. Mismatch with germline at one junction end may stem from a read error. The rearrangement links TRBV28 to TRBJ2-5; D ambiguous. CDR3 size: 13 residues. In germline, CDR1 is MDHEN, CDR2 SYDVKM. The CDR3 nucleotides read TGTGTCAGCACACGGGCCCGCCAAGAGACCCAGTACTTC. Encoded protein: CVSTRARQETQYF.

The CDR3 region is CASSEGLAGGWADTQYF. The DNA for the CDR3 is TGTGCCAGCAGCGAGGGACTAGCGGGAGGCTGGGCAGATACGCAGTATTTT. The chain has TRBV6-1 and TRBJ2-3; 15 bases agree with TRBD2. V gave up 6 bases and J gave up 4 bases; unmatched junction bases: 8. Germline lookup yields CDR1 MNHNS and CDR2 SASEGT. The CDR3 loop spans 17 amino acids.

This clonotype was counted ten times or more. The chain joins TRBV28 to TRBJ2-7; 7 positions match TRBD2. The germline gives CDR1 MDHEN, CDR2 SYDVKM. J was trimmed by 2 bases and V by 2 bases; bases with no gene match: 6. The length of the CDR3 is 15 residues. CDR3 residues: CASSLVAGATYEQYF. DNA for the CDR3: TGTGCCAGCAGTTTAGTTGCGGGAGCAACCTACGAGCAGTACTTC.

This clonotype was recorded at least ten times. The gene calls are TRBV29-1 and TRBJ1-1, with D maybe TRBD1 (6 bases). Germline V lookup: CDR1 SQVTM, CDR2 ANQGSEA. The germline V and J ends were trimmed by 6 bases and 3 bases, with 26 bases remaining between them. CDR3 length: 17 amino acids. In nucleotides, the CDR3 is TGCAGCGTGAGAGTGATTGAGTCAGGCGCAGGGGACACTGAAGCTTTCTTT. It yields the protein CSVRVIESGAGDTEAFF.

This clonotype was observed a few times. This chain connects TRBV5-1 to TRBJ1-4; D unclear. Germline CDR1 is SGHRS and CDR2 is YFSETQ. V lost 2 bases and J 4 bases, leaving 12 bases between the germline ends. The CDR3 sequence is 15 residues long. CDR3 sequence reads: CASSFLGRGNEKLFF. CDR3 coding DNA: TGCGCCAGCAGCTTTTTAGGGCGGGGTAATGAAAAACTGTTTTTT.

The V and J genes are TRBV30 and TRBJ2-1; 12 bases align to TRBD2. The trim removed 1 base at V and 6 bases at J, leaving 1 base unmatched. The germline gives CDR1 GTSNPN, CDR2 SVGIG (reference sequence). CDR3 length equals 14 residues. The CDR3 here is CAWSASGRANEQFF. CDR3 bases: TGTGCCTGGAGTGCTAGCGGGAGGGCCAATGAGCAGTTCTTC.

This sequence joins TRBV5-6 and TRBJ2-7; 12 nucleotides match TRBD2. With V trimmed by 4 bases and J by 5 bases, 10 bases remained unmatched. Germline V CDR1 and CDR2: SGHDT, YYEEEE. The CDR3 has 16 amino acids. In DNA, the CDR3 is TGTGCCAGCAGCCCGATGACTAGCGGGAGATTTGACGAGCAGTACTTC. It translates to CASSPMTSGRFDEQYF.

On this clonotype itself: A read error may produce the germline difference seen at one junction end. The chain uses TRBV11-2 and TRBJ2-1; D is perhaps TRBD2 (6 bases). Germline V gene lookup returns CDR1 SGHAT and CDR2 FQNNGV. The CDR3 totals 14 residues. This CDR3 is CASSLDHPAREKLF. The CDR3 nucleotides read TGTGCCAGCAGCTTAGATCACCCCGCGCGGGAAAAGCTTTTT. The whole variable domain, filled in from reference TRBV11-2 and TRBJ2-1, reads EAGVAQSPRYKIIEKRQSVAFWCNPISGHATLYWYQQILGQGPKLLIQFQNNGVVDDSQLPKDRFSAERLKGVDSTLKIQPAKLEDSAVYLCASSLDHPAREKLFGPGTRLTVL.

The chain uses TRBV18 and TRBJ2-6; the match to TRBD2 covers 8 bases. With V trimmed by 0 bases and J by 0 bases, 7 bases remained unmatched. The CDR3 consists of 19 residues. Per the germline V gene, CDR1 is KGHSH and CDR2 is LQKENI. The CDR3 coding sequence is TGTGCCAGCTCACCACCCGGGCCGGGACTAGTCTCTGGGGCCAACGTCCTGACTTTC. It translates to CASSPPGPGLVSGANVLTF.

A remark on this clonotype: The junction shows a germline mismatch at one end, possibly a read error. The chain couples TRBV30 to TRBJ2-2, with TRBD1 identical over 7 bases. CDR1 GTSNPN and CDR2 SVGIG come from the germline V gene (reference sequence). The CDR3 spans 15 residues. CDR3 region: CAWRRTGTDTGELIF. For the CDR3, the DNA is TGTGCCTGGAGAAGGACAGGAACGGACACCGGGGAGCTGATTTTT.

This sequence joins TRBV5-5 and TRBJ2-7, with TRBD2 as a possible D gene (6 bases). The germline V and J ends were trimmed by 2 bases and 5 bases, with 11 bases remaining between them. Per germline, CDR1 SGHKS and CDR2 YYEKEE (reference sequence). CDR3 size: 13 residues. In DNA, the CDR3 is TGTGCCAGCAGCTTTCGGGGGTTGCACGAGCAGTACTTC. Protein: CASSFRGLHEQYF.

Comment on this clonotype: The junction differs from germline at one of its ends, possibly a read error. The CDR3: CVSSLVASDDEQFF. The CDR3 DNA follows: TGTGTCAGCAGCTTAGTGGCTAGCGACGATGAGCAGTTCTTC. V is TRBV7-9 and J is TRBJ2-1, with a tentative D call TRBD2 (6 bases). Germline-derived CDR1 and CDR2 are SEHNR and FQNEAQ (reference sequence). This CDR3 spans 14 amino acids.

The chain couples TRBV28 to TRBJ2-1; 10 bases are shared with TRBD2. The junction had 11 bases not matched to a gene; V was cut back by 8 bases and J by 7 bases. Germline-derived CDR1 and CDR2 are MDHEN and SYDVKM. This CDR3 has 15 amino acids. CDR3 DNA: TGTGCCAGCTCCGATAGCGGGAGGTTTGGGAATGAGCAGTTCTTC. This codes for CASSDSGRFGNEQFF.